Listed here is a single T cell receptor beta chain. Its specificity is not known. The data stem from a study of a mutant IDH1 vaccine in newly diagnosed glioma. Time point given: week 47, end of study. A single vaccine dose contained 300 ug of mutant IDH1 20-mer peptide, and topical imiquimod was used with it. Every donor had a new WHO grade 3 or 4 astrocytoma that was IDH1-mutant, with loss of nuclear ATRX. General study points: Patients showed vaccine-induced immune responses at a rate of about 93%.

The repertoire was sequenced with immunoSEQ multiplex PCR; TCRdb's copy has only in-frame clones and lacks some. The sample lists roughly 86,000 clones, under 90% occurring once. This TCR came from a woman between 50 and 59 years old with glioma. The input for sequencing was PBMCs, taken from a glioma patient whose treatment included an IDH1 peptide vaccine.

CDR3 DNA sequence: TGTGCCATCAGGCCAACTGGCACTAGGGCGGGAGTTGGCACAGATACGCAGTATTTT. Translating gives CAIRPTGTRAGVGTDTQYF. This sequence joins TRBV10-3 and TRBJ2-3; 7 bases align to TRBD2. The CDR3 has 19 residues. The germline V gene has CDR1 ENHRY and CDR2 SYGVKD. V gave up 6 bases and J gave up 1 base; unmatched junction bases: 19.